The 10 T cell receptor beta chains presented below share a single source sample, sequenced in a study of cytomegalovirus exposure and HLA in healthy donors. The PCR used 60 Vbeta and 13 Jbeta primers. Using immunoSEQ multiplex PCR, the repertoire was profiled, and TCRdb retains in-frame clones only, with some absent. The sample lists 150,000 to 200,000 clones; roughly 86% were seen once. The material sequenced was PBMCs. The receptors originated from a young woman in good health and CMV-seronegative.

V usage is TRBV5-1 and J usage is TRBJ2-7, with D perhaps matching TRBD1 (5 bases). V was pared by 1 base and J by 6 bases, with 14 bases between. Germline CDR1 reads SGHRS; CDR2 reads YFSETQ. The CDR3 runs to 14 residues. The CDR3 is CASSLLDSMGEQYF. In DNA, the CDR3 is TGCGCCAGCAGCTTGCTTGACAGTATGGGCGAGCAGTACTTC.

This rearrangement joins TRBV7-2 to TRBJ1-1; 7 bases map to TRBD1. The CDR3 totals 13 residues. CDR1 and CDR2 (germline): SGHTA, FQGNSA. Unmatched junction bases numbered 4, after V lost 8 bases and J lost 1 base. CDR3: CASGRTGNTEAFF. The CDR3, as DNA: TGTGCCAGCGGACGGACAGGGAACACTGAAGCTTTCTTT.

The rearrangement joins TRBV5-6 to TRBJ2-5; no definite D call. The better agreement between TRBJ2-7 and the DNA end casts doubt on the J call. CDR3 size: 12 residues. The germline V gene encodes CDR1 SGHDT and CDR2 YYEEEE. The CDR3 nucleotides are TGTGCCAGCAGCTTGGGCGGATACGAGCAGTACTTC. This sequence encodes CASSLGGYEQYF.

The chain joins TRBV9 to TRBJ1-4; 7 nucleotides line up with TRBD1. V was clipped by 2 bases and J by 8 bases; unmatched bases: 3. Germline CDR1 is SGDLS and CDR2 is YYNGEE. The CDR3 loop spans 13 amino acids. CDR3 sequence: CASSVVTGEKLFF. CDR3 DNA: TGTGCCAGCAGCGTTGTGACAGGGGAAAAACTGTTTTTT.

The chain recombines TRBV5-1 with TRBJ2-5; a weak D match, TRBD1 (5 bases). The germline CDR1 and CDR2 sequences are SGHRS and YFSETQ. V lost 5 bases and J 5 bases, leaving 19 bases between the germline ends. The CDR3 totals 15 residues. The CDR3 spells CASSSPDSPHETQYF. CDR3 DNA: TGCGCCAGCAGTTCCCCTGACAGTCCCCACGAGACCCAGTACTTC.

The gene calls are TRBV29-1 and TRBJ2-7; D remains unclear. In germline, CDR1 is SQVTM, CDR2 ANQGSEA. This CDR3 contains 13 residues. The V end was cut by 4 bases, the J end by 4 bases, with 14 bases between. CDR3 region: CSVVIAGQYEQYF. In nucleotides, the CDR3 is TGCAGCGTTGTGATCGCTGGCCAATACGAGCAGTACTTC.

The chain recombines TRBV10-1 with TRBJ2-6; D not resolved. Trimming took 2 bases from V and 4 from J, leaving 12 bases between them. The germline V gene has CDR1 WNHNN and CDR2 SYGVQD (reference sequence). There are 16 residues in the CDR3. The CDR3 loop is CASSEAPHSGANVLTF. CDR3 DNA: TGCGCCAGCAGTGAGGCCCCCCACTCCGGGGCCAACGTCCTGACTTTC.

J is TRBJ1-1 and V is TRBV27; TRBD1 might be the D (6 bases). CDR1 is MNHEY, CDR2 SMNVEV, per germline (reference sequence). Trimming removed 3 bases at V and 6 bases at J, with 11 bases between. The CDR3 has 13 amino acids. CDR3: CASSFPGTPEAFF. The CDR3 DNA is TGTGCCAGCAGTTTTCCCGGGACACCTGAAGCTTTCTTT.

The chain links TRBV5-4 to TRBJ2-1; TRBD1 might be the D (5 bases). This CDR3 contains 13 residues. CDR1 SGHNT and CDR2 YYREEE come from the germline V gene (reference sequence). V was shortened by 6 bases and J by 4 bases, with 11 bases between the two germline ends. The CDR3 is CASTVDTYNEQFF. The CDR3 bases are TGTGCCAGCACTGTGGACACGTACAATGAGCAGTTCTTC.

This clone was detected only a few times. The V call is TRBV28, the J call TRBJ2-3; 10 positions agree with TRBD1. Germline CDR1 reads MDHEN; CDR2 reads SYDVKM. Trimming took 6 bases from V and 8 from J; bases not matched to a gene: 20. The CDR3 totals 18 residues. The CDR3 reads CASSIRVGTGAVPGTQYF. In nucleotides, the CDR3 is TGTGCCAGCAGCATCAGGGTGGGGACAGGGGCCGTCCCCGGTACGCAGTATTTT.